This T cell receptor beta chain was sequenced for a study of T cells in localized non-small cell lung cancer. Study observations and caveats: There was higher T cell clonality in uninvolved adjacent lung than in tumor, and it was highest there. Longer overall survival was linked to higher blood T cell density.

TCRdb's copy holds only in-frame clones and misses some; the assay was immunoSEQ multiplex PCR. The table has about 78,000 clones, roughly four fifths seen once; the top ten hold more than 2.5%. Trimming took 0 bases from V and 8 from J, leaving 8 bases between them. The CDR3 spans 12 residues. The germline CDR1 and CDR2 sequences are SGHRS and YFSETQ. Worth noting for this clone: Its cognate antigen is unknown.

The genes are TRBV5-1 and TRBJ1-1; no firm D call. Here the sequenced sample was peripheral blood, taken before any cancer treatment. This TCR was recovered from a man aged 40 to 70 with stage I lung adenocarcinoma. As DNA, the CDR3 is TGCGCCAGCAGCTTGGATCTCGGAGAAGCTTTCTTT. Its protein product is CASSLDLGEAFF. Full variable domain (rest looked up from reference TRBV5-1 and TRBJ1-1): KAGVTQTPRYLIKTRGQQVTLSCSPISGHRSVSWYQQTPGQGLQFLFEYFSETQRNKGNFPGRFSGRQFSNSRSEMNVSTLELGDSALYLCASSLDLGEAFFGQGTRLTVV.